Below, 25 T cell receptor beta chains from the same sample are listed, as sequenced in a study of T cells expressing NK-cell markers. TCRdb re-analyzed the 5' RACE reads; it lists each CDR3 protein once, without DNA. Its table records a few hundred thousand distinct CDR3 sequences. Sequenced material: blood T cells: a sorted CD56 or NKG2C T cell subset, CD4+ or CD8+ T cells, or bulk PBMC T cells (not recorded which). The receptors originated from a man aged 18 to 35 in good health.

The chain joins TRBV20-1 to TRBJ2-7. The CDR3 is 11 amino acids. The germline gives CDR1 DFQATT, CDR2 SNEGSKA (reference sequence). The CDR3 sequence is CSASVGNEQYF.

CDR3: CASSTQMTLSYEQYF. The chain couples TRBV6-2 or TRBV6-3 to TRBJ2-7. The germline V gene encodes CDR1 MNHEY and CDR2 SVGEGT. The CDR3 has 15 amino acids.

The genes are TRBV5-5 and TRBJ2-1; the D gene TCRdb calls, TRBD2, cannot be checked with no DNA. The germline V gene encodes CDR1 SGHKS and CDR2 YYEKEE (reference sequence). The CDR3 spans 14 residues. The CDR3 sequence is CASSSGTFPGEQFF.

V and J are TRBV7-9 and TRBJ2-1; as DNA is missing, the TRBD1 call by TCRdb cannot be tested. The CDR3 spans 14 residues. From germline, CDR1 is SEHNR and CDR2 FQNEAQ (reference sequence). CDR3 loop: CASSLNRGSDEQFF. Variable domain in full (rest from reference TRBV7-9 and TRBJ2-1): DTGVSQNPRHKITKRGQNVTFRCDPISEHNRLYWYRQTLGQGPEFLTYFQNEAQLEKSRLLSDRFSAERPKGSFSTLEIQRTEQGDSAMYLCASSLNRGSDEQFFGPGTRLTVL.

The chain is built from TRBV20-1 and TRBJ2-7; the D gene TCRdb calls, TRBD2, cannot be checked with no DNA. CDR1 is DFQATT, CDR2 SNEGSKA, per germline (reference sequence). The CDR3 sequence is 20 residues long. CDR3 sequence: CSARVYRSLAGLRVIYEQYF.

This chain links TRBV12-3 or TRBV12-4 with TRBJ2-1; TCRdb's D call of TRBD2 is untestable without DNA. The CDR3 loop spans 16 amino acids. CDR3 residues: CASSPIAGVLLREQFF.

This chain joins TRBV12-3 or TRBV12-4 and TRBJ2-6; the D call from TCRdb, TRBD1, cannot be confirmed without DNA. This CDR3 comprises 14 residues. CDR3 amino acids: CASINRWIPNVLTF.

J is TRBJ2-3 and V is TRBV20-1; TCRdb returns TRBD2, unconfirmable since there is no DNA. The CDR3 contains 15 residues. The V gene's germline CDR1 is DFQATT and CDR2 SNEGSKA (reference sequence). CDR3 sequence reads: CSARLAGTGTDTQYF.

V is TRBV6-2 or TRBV6-3 and J is TRBJ1-4. This CDR3 spans 13 amino acids. Germline CDR1 MNHEY, CDR2 SVGEGT. CDR3: CASSEWSMEKLFF.

The chain employs TRBV4-1 and TRBJ2-3; the TCRdb call, TRBD1, lacks DNA for checking. CDR1 and CDR2 from the germline V gene are MGHRA and YSYEKL. CDR3 length equals 17 residues. The CDR3 spells CASSQVFGTQSTDTQYF.

V is TRBV6-4 and J is TRBJ2-3; TCRdb selects TRBD2, and the lack of DNA leaves this call unchecked. The CDR3 spans 14 residues. The germline gives CDR1 MRHNA, CDR2 SNTAGT. CDR3 in amino acids: CASSASGSTDTQYF.

V gene TRBV5-1 combines with J gene TRBJ2-1; TCRdb picks TRBD2, but there is no DNA to check that call. Germline loops: CDR1 SGHRS, CDR2 YFSETQ. The CDR3 has 17 residues. The CDR3 loop is CASRDAPGLAGGREQFF. Drawing the rest from reference TRBV5-1 and TRBJ2-1, the complete variable domain is KAGVTQTPRYLIKTRGQQVTLSCSPISGHRSVSWYQQTPGQGLQFLFEYFSETQRNKGNFPGRFSGRQFSNSRSEMNVSTLELGDSALYLCASRDAPGLAGGREQFFGPGTRLTVL.

The rearrangement uses TRBV5-1 and TRBJ2-3; the D call of TRBD2 rests on TCRdb alone, since no DNA is present to check it. Germline V gives CDR1 SGHRS, CDR2 YFSETQ. This CDR3 region has 19 residues. The CDR3: CASSSPGLAAPLSTDTQYF.

The V and J genes are TRBV4-1 and TRBJ1-2; TCRdb gives TRBD1 as the D gene, but with no DNA this cannot be confirmed. CDR1 MGHRA and CDR2 YSYEKL come from the germline V gene. This CDR3 is 15 amino acids long. The CDR3 region is CASSPGTGNLYGYTF.

The chain couples TRBV7-7 to TRBJ1-3; TCRdb lists TRBD1, though no DNA is available to test this call. The CDR3 spans 13 residues. Germline V gene lookup returns CDR1 SSHAT and CDR2 FNYEAQ (reference sequence). The CDR3 sequence: CASSQDRGNTIYF.

The chain has TRBV7-2 and TRBJ2-1; TCRdb lists TRBD2, though no DNA is available to test this call. This CDR3 region has 13 residues. Germline CDR1 is SGHTA and CDR2 is FQGNSA. The CDR3: CASSLDKRLEQFF.

The chain is built from TRBV4-3 and TRBJ2-2. The germline V gene has CDR1 LGHNA and CDR2 YSLEER. CDR3 size: 16 residues. This CDR3 is CASSQVFGRNTGELFF.

The chain employs TRBV5-1 and TRBJ2-1; TCRdb's D call, TRBD2, is unchecked because there is no DNA. Germline values: CDR1 SGHRS, CDR2 YFSETQ. This CDR3 has 17 amino acids. CDR3 loop: CASSLRSAPSSYNEQFF.

The chain combines TRBV20-1 with TRBJ2-1. CDR3 length: 14 amino acids. The V gene's germline CDR1 is DFQATT and CDR2 SNEGSKA (reference sequence). This CDR3 is CSAQTSSSYNEQFF.

The V gene is TRBV4-3, the J gene TRBJ2-7; TCRdb selects TRBD2, and the lack of DNA leaves this call unchecked. There are 16 residues in the CDR3. Germline V gene sequence: CDR1 LGHNA, CDR2 YSLEER. This chain's CDR3 is CASSQGASGRTYEQYF.

This chain links TRBV11-2 with TRBJ2-2; absent DNA, TCRdb's TRBD1 call cannot be checked. The CDR3 extends over 13 amino acids. The germline CDR1 and CDR2 sequences are SGHAT and FQNNGV. The CDR3: CASSLMGGRELFF.

The chain has TRBV20-1 and TRBJ2-4; no DNA is available, so the TRBD2 call from TCRdb remains unchecked. This CDR3 is built from 18 residues. The V gene's germline CDR1 is DFQATT and CDR2 SNEGSKA (reference sequence). The chain's CDR3 is CSARNLATSGSPRNIQYF.

The V call is TRBV10-3, the J call TRBJ2-7; as DNA is missing, the TRBD1 call by TCRdb cannot be tested. The CDR3 totals 14 residues. The germline gives CDR1 ENHRY, CDR2 SYGVKD. The CDR3 sequence: CAISAGTELYEQYF.

The chain recombines TRBV20-1 with TRBJ2-5; TCRdb's assignment of TRBD2 cannot be checked, as there is no DNA. In germline, CDR1 is DFQATT, CDR2 SNEGSKA (reference sequence). This CDR3 comprises 16 residues. The CDR3 spells CSAILAGARAQETQYF.

The chain combines TRBV7-9 with TRBJ2-1; TCRdb picks TRBD1, but there is no DNA to check that call. CDR1 and CDR2 from the germline V gene are SEHNR and FQNEAQ (reference sequence). This CDR3 spans 15 amino acids. CDR3 sequence: CASSLAPPPHNEQFF.